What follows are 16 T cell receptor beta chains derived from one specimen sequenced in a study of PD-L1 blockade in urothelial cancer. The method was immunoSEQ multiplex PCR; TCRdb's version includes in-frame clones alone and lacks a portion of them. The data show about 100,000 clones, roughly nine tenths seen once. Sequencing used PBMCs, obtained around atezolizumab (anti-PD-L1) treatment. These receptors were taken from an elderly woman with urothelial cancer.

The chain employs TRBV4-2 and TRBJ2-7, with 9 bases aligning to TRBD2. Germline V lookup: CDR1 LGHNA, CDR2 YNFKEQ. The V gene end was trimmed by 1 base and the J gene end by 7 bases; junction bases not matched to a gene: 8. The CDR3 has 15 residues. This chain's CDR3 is CASSQVASGTKEQYF. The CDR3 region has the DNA TGTGCCAGCAGCCAAGTGGCTAGCGGGACGAAAGAGCAGTACTTC.

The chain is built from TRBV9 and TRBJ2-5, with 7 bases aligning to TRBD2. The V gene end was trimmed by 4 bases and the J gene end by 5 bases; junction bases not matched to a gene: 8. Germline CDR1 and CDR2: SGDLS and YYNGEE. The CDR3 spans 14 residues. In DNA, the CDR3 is TGTGCCAGCAGCCCAACTGTGGGGGGGGAGACCCAGTACTTC. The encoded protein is CASSPTVGGETQYF.

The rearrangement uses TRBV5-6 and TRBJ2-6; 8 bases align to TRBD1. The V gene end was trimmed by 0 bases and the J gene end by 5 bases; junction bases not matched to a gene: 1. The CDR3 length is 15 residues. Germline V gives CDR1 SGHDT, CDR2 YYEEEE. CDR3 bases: TGTGCCAGCAGCTTGGGACAGGGGAGGGCCAACGTCCTGACTTTC. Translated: CASSLGQGRANVLTF.

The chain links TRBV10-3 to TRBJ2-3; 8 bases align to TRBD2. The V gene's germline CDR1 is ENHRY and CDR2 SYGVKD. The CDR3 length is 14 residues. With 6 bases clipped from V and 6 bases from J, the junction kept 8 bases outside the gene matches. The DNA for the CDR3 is TGTGCCATCAGGGTCGGACTAGCCGCCGATACGCAGTATTTT. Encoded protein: CAIRVGLAADTQYF.

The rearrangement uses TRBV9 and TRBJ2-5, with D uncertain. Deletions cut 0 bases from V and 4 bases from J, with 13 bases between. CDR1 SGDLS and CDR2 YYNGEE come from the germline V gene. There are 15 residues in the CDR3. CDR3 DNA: TGTGCCAGCAGCGTAGCTCCGCTATCTCCAGAGACCCAGTACTTC. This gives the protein CASSVAPLSPETQYF.

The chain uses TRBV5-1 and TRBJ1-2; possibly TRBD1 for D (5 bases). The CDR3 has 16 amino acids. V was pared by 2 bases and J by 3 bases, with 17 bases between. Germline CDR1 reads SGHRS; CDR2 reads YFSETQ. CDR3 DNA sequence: TGCGCCAGCAGCTTCGGTACAGGAGTTCTAGACTATGGCTACACCTTC. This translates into CASSFGTGVLDYGYTF.

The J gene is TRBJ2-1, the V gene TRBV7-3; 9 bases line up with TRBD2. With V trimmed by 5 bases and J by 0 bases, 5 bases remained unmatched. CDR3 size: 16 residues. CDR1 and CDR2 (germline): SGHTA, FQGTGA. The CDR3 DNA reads TGTGCCAGCAGCCTCCTTAGCGGGAGCTCCTACAATGAGCAGTTCTTC. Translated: CASSLLSGSSYNEQFF.

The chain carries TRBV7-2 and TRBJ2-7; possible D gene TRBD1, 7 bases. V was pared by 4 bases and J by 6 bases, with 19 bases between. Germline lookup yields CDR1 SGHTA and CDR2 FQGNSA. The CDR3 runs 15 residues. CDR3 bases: TGTGCCAGCAGCTCCCCAGGAGGGGGCGCAGGCGAGCAGTACTTC. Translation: CASSSPGGGAGEQYF.

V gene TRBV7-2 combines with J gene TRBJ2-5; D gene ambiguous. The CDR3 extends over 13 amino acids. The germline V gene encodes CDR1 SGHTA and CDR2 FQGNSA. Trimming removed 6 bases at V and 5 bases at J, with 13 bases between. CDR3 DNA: TGTGCCAGCAGGGCATTAGTCGGGGAGACCCAGTACTTC. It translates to CASRALVGETQYF.

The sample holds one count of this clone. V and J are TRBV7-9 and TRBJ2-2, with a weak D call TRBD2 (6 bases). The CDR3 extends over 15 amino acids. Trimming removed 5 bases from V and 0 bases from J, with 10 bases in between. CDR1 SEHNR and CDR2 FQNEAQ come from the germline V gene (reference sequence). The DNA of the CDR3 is TGTGCCAGCAGCCTGAGACTAGCGAACACCGGGGAGCTGTTTTTT. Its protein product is CASSLRLANTGELFF.

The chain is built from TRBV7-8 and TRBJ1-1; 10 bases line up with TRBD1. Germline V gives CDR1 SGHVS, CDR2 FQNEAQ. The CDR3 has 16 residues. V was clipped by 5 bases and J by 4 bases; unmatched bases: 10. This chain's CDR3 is CASSPWDRGSSTEAFF. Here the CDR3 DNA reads TGTGCCAGCAGCCCCTGGGACAGGGGATCAAGCACTGAAGCTTTCTTT.

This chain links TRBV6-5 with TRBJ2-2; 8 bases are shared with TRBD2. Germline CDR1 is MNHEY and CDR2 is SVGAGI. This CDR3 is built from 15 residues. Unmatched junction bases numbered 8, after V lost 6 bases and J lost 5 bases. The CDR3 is CASSYSGEGTGELFF. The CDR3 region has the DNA TGTGCCAGCAGCTATAGCGGGGAGGGGACCGGGGAGCTGTTTTTT.

Written as DNA, the CDR3 is TGTGCCAGCAGCCAGGGGCAGGGGGCTTACGAGCAGTACTTC. Translating gives CASSQGQGAYEQYF. The rearrangement uses TRBV9 and TRBJ2-7; 8 nucleotides match TRBD1. The CDR3 has 14 residues. The germline V gene encodes CDR1 SGDLS and CDR2 YYNGEE. Trimming removed 4 bases from V and 4 bases from J; junction bases left unmatched: 7. Supplemented by reference TRBV9 and TRBJ2-7, the full variable domain reads DSGVTQTPKHLITATGQRVTLRCSPRSGDLSVYWYQQSLDQGLQFLIQYYNGEERAKGNILERFSAQQFPDLHSELNLSSLELGDSALYFCASSQGQGAYEQYFGPGTRLTVT.

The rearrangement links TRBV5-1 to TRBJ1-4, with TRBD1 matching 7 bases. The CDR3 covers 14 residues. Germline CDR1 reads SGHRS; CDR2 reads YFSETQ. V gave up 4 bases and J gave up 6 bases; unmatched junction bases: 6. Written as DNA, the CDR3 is TGCGCCAGCAGCGTCGGGGACAGCGATGAAAAACTGTTTTTT. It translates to CASSVGDSDEKLFF.

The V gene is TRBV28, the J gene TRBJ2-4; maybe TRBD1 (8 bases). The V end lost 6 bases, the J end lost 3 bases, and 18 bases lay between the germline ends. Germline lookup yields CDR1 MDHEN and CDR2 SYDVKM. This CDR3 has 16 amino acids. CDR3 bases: TGTGCCAGCAGGAAACAGGGGGGAGGGTTCAAAAACATTCAGTACTTC. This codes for CASRKQGGGFKNIQYF.

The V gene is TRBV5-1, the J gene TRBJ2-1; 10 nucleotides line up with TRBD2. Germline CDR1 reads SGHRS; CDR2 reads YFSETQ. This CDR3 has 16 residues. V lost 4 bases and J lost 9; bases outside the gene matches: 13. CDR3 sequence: CASSLSGSAGGFEQFF. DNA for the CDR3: TGCGCCAGCAGCCTCAGCGGGTCAGCGGGAGGGTTTGAGCAGTTCTTC.